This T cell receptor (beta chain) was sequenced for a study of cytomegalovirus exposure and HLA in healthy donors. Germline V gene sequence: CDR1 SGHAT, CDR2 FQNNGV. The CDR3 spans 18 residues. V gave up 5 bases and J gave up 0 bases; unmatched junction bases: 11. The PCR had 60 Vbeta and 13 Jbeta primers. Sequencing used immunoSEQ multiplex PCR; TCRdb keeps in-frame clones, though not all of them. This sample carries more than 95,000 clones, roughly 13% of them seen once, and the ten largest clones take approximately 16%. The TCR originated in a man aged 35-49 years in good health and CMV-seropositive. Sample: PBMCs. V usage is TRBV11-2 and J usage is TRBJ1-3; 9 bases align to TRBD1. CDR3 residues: CASSVGTGRYDSGNTIYF. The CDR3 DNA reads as TGTGCCAGCAGCGTGGGGACAGGGCGTTACGACTCTGGAAACACCATATATTTT.